The entry that follows covers one T cell receptor (beta chain) sequence. Its cognate antigen has yet to be identified. One base away there is no much larger clone; base qualities are not given. Per the germline V gene, MGHRA is the CDR1 and YSYEKL is the CDR2. V and J lose 3 bases and 4 bases, and a span of 15 bases separates them. There are 15 amino acids in the CDR3, from cysteine to phenylalanine inclusive. The read is trimmed to its CDR3 DNA, 45 bases read in frame from base 1. TCRbeta CDR3 regions were amplified from genomic DNA by means of the immunoSEQ Assay, a bias-controlled multiplex PCR. As for how the authors treated the data: Nucleated cell counts per sample were estimated from amplification of reference gene primers within the assay. Sequence reads were collapsed and filtered to measure the absolute abundance of every unique TCRbeta CDR3 rearrangement. For each sample, productive Simpson clonality was calculated as the square root of Simpson's diversity index across productive rearrangements. In TCRdb, the immuneACCESS table is reduced to in-frame sequences with V and J assigned. These tables do not hold every clone; where another copy was compared, an unresolved V gene accounts for under half, and the others remain unexplained. V, J and clone size are taken as reported in that table, and D and trimming were inferred from the DNA itself. In this sample the table shows 100,000 or so clones, around 89% of which occur a single time. The biggest ten clones account for about 18% of the sample.

These data originate in a study of blood T cell repertoires in COVID-19 (dated by TCRdb to about 2020). General notes on the study: Collaborator samples came from the United States, Italy and Spain and covered acute and convalescent phases of COVID-19. The prospective study material was composed of cDNA or gDNA derived from T cells, B-cell-depleted T cells, or PBMCs. The dataset comprised deeply sampled blood TCRbeta repertoires from subjects exposed to, actively infected with, or recovered from COVID-19. The repertoires were released in a freely available public database meant as a resource for research on the immune response to SARS-CoV-2. Samples came from the ongoing ImmuneRACE study (first 160 participants) plus 1,254 subjects from 6 global collaborators. A de-identified subject ID, COVID-19 status, age in years and sex were almost always included in the sample metadata. HLA class I and class II types, where available, came from metadata supplied by the sample provider rather than from assay-based typing. What the study reported, not specific to this receptor: The amount of clinical and demographic metadata varied by source and participant and was provided uncurated.

Whole blood was collected in K2EDTA tubes by collaborating institutions according to the institutions' own protocols. For TCRbeta analysis, collaborators shipped samples as frozen whole blood, isolated PBMCs, or DNA extracted from either of those sample types. This TCR was recovered from a human donor with acute or convalescent COVID-19. The donor label of this sample is uncertain. Material for sequencing was peripheral blood. This receptor chain uses TRBV4-1 and TRBJ1-1, with the D gene uncertain. The CDR3 reads CASSHRPQTSTEAFF. The nucleotides read TGCGCCAGCAGCCACCGACCTCAGACAAGCACTGAAGCTTTCTTT.